The subject of this entry is one TCR beta chain. The source of the sample is a study of cytomegalovirus exposure and HLA in healthy donors. The CDR3 is 13 amino acids. With V trimmed by 0 bases and J by 12 bases, 5 bases remained unmatched. The V gene's germline CDR1 is GTSNPN and CDR2 SVGIG (reference sequence). Both 60 Vbeta primers and 13 Jbeta primers went into the PCR. The protocol was immunoSEQ multiplex PCR, while the TCRdb copy is restricted to in-frame clones and leaves out a portion. The sample consists of fewer than 150,000 clones, around three quarters of them appearing once. The receptor was isolated from a man aged 40-49 years in good health and CMV-seronegative. This sequence joins TRBV30 and TRBJ1-6, with 7 bases lining up with TRBD1. Sequencing input: PBMCs. The CDR3 is CAWSVQGWGPLHF. CDR3 nucleotides: TGTGCCTGGAGTGTACAGGGGTGGGGACCCCTCCACTTT.